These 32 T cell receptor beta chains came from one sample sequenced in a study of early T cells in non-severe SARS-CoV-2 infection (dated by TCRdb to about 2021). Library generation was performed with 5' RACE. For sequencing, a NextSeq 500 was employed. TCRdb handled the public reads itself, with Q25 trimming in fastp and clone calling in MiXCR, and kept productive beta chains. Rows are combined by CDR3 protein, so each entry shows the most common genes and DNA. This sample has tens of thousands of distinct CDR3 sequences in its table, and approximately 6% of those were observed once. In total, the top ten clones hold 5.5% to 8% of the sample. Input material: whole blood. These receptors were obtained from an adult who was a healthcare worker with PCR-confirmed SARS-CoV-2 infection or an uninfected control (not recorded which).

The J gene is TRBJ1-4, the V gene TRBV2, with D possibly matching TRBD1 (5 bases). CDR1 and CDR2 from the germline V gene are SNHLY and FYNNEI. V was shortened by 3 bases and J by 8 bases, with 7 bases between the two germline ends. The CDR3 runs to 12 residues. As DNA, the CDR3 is TGTGCCAGCAGTGACGAGGGGGAAAAACTGTTTTTT. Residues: CASSDEGEKLFF.

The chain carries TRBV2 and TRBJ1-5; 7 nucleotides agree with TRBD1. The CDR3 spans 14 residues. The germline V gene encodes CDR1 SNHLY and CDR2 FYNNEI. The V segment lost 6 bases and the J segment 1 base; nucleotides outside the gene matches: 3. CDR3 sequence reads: CASSDRVSNQPQHF. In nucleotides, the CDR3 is TGTGCCAGCAGCGACAGGGTCAGCAATCAGCCCCAGCATTTT.

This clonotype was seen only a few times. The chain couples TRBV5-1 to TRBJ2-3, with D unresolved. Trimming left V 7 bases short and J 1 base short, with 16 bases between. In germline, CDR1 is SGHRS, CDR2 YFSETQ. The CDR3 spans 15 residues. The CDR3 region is CASAPEGLGTDTQYF. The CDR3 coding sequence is TGCGCCAGCGCCCCTGAAGGGTTGGGCACAGATACGCAGTATTTT.

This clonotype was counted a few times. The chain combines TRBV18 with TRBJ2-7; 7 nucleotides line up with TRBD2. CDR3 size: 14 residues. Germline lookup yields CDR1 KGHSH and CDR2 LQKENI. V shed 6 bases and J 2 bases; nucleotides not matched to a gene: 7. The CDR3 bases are TGTGCCAGCTCCAAATCAGCGGGAACCTACGAGCAGTACTTC. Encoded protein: CASSKSAGTYEQYF.

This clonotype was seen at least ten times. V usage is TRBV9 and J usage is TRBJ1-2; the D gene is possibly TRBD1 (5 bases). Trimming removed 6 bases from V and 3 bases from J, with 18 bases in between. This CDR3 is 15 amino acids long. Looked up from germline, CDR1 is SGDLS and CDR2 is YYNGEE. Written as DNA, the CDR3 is TGTGCCAGCACCCCTCGCCGTGACAGAGACTATGGCTACACCTTC. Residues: CASTPRRDRDYGYTF.

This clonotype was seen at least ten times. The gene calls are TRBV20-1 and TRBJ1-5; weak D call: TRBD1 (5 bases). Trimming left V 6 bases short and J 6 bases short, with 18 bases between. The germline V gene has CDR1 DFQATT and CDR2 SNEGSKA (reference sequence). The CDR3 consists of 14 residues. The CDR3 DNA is TGCAGTGCCTCTTTGGGACCGGTAAGTCAGCCCCAGCATTTT. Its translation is CSASLGPVSQPQHF.

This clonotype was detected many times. CDR3 in DNA: TGTGCCAGCAGCTTAGAGCCTAGCGGGCCCACCTACGAGCAGTACTTC. Protein product: CASSLEPSGPTYEQYF. The chain couples TRBV7-2 to TRBJ2-7, with 8 bases aligning to TRBD2. The CDR3 is 16 amino acids. CDR1 and CDR2 (germline): SGHTA, FQGNSA. Trimming removed 1 base from V and 2 bases from J; junction bases left unmatched: 7.

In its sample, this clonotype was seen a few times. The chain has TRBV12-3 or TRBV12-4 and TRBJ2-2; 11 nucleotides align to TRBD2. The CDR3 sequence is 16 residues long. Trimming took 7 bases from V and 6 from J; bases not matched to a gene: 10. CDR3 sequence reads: CASTPGASGRSGELFF. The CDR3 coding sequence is TGTGCCAGCACCCCCGGGGCTAGCGGGAGGTCCGGGGAGCTGTTTTTT.

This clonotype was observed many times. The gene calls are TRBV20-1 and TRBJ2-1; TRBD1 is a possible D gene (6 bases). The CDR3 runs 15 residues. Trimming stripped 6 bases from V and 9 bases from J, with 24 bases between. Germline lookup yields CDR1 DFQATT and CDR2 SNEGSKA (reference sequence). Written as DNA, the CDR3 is TGCAGTGCCCCAAGGACAGCAGTGACACGGGGTGAGCAGTTCTTC. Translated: CSAPRTAVTRGEQFF.

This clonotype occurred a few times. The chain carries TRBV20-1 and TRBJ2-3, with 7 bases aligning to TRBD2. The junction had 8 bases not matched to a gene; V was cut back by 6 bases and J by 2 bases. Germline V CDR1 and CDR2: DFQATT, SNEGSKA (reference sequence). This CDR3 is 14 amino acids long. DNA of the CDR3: TGCAGTGCCTTGGGACTACACCCCACAGATACGCAGTATTTT. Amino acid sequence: CSALGLHPTDTQYF.

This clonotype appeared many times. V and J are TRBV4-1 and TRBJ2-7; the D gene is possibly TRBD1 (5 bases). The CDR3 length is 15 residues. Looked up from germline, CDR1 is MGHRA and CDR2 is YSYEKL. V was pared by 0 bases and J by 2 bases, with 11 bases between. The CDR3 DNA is TGCGCCAGCAGCCAAGATCCCGACAGCCCCTACGAGCAGTACTTC. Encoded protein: CASSQDPDSPYEQYF.

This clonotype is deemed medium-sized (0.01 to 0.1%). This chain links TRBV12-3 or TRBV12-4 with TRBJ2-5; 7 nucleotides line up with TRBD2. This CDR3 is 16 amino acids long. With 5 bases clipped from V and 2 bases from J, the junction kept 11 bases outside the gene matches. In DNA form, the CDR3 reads TGTGCCAGCAGTGAACACCCGGGAGGAGCACAAGAGACCCAGTACTTC. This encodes CASSEHPGGAQETQYF.

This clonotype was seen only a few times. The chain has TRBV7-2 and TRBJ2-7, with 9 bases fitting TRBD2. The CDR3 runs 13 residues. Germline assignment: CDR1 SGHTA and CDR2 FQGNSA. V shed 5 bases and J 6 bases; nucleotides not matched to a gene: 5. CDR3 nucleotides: TGTGCCAGCAGCACGCAGACTAGCGGCGAGCAGTACTTC. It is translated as CASSTQTSGEQYF. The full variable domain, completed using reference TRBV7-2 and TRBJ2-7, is GAGVSQSPSNKVTEKGKDVELRCDPISGHTALYWYRQSLGQGLEFLIYFQGNSAPDKSGLPSDRFSAERTGGSVSTLTIQRTQQEDSAVYLCASSTQTSGEQYFGPGTRLTVT.

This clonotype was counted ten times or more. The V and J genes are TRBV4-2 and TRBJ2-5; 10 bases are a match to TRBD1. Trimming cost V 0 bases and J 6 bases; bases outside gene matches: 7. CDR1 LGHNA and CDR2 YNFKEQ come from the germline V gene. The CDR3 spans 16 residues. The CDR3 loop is CASSQEVGTGEKTQYF. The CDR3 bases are TGTGCCAGCAGCCAAGAGGTCGGGACAGGGGAAAAGACCCAGTACTTC.

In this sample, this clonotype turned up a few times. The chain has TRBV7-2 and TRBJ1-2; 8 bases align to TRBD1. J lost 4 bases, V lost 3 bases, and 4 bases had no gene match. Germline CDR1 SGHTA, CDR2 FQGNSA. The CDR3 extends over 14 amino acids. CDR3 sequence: CASSLGGQGYGYTF. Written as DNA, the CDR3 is TGTGCCAGCAGCTTGGGCGGACAGGGCTATGGCTACACCTTC.

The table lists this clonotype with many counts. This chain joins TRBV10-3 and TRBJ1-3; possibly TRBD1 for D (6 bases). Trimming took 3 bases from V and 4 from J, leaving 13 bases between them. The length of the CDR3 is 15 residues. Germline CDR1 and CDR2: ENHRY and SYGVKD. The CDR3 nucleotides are TGTGCCATCAGTGAAGGTACAGGGAAGGGAAACACCATATATTTT. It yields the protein CAISEGTGKGNTIYF.

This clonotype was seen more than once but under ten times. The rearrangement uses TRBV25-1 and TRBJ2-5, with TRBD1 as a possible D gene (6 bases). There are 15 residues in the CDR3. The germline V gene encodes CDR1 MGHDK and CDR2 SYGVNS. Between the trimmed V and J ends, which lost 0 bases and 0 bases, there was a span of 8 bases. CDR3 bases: TGTGCCAGCAGTGAATATACAGGGAACCAAGAGACCCAGTACTTC. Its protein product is CASSEYTGNQETQYF.

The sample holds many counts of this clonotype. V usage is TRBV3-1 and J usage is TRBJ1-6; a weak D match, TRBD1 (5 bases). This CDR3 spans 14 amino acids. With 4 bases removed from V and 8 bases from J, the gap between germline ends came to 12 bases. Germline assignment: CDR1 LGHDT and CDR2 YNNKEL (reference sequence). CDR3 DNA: TGTGCCAGCAGCCCGACCGCGGGGGATTCACCCCTCCACTTT. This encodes CASSPTAGDSPLHF.

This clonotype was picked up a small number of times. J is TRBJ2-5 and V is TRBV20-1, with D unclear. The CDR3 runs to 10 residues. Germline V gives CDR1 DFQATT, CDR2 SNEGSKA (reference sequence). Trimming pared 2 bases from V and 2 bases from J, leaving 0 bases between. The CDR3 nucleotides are TGCAGTGCTAGACAAGAGACCCAGTACTTC. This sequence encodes CSARQETQYF.

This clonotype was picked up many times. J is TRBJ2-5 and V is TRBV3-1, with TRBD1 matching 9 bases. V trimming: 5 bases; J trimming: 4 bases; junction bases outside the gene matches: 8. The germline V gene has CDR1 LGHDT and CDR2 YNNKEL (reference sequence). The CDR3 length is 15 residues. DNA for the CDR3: TGTGCCAGCAGCGCGTCCGGGACAGGGATAGAGACCCAGTACTTC. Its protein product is CASSASGTGIETQYF.

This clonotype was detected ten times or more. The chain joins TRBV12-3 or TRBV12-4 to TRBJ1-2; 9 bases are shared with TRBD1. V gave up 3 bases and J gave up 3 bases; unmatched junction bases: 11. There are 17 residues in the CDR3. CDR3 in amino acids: CASSLVVGTGMDYGYTF. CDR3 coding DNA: TGTGCCAGCAGTTTGGTGGTAGGGACAGGGATGGACTATGGCTACACCTTC.

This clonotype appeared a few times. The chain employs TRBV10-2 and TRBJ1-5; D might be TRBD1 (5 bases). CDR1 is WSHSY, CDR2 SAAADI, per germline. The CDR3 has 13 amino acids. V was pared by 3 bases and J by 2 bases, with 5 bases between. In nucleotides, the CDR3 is TGCGCCAGCAGTGAACAGGGCAATCAGCCCCAGCATTTT. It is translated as CASSEQGNQPQHF.

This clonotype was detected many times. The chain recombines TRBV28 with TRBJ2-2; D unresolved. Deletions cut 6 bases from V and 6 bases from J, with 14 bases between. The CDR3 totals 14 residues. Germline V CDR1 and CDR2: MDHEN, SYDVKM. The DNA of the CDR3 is TGTGCCAGCAGACCTGGGCACAGTGCCGGGGAGCTGTTTTTT. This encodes CASRPGHSAGELFF.

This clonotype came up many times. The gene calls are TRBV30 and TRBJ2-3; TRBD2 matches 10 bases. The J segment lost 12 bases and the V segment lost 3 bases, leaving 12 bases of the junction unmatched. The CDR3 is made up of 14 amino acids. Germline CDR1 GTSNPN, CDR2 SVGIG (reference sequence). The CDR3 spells CAWRYQASGSHQYF. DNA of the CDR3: TGTGCCTGGAGATATCAGGCTAGCGGGAGTCATCAGTATTTT.

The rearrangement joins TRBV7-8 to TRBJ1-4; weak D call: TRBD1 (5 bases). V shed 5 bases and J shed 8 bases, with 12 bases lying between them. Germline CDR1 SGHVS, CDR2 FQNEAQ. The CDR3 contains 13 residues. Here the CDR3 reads CASSRREGEKLFF. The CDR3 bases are TGTGCCAGCAGCCGACGGGAGGGGGAAAAACTGTTTTTT.

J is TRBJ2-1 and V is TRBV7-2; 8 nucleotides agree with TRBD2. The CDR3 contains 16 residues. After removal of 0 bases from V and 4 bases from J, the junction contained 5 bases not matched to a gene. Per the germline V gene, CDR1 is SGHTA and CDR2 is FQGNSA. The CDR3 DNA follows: TGTGCCAGCAGCTTAGCGTTGGCTAGCGGGTACAATGAGCAGTTCTTC. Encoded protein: CASSLALASGYNEQFF.

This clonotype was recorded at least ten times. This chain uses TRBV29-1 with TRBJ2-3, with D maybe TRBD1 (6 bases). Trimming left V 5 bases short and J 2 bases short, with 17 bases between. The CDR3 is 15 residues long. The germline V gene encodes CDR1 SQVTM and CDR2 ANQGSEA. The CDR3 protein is CSVRSGTLITDTQYF. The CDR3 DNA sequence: TGCAGCGTTCGATCTGGGACATTAATCACAGATACGCAGTATTTT.

In DNA, the CDR3 is TGTGCCAGCAGGGCACTCTACGAGCAGTACTTC. This codes for CASRALYEQYF. The V and J genes are TRBV7-9 and TRBJ2-7; D call uncertain. Germline CDR1 is SEHNR and CDR2 is FQNEAQ (reference sequence). V lost 6 bases, J lost 3 bases, and 6 bases lay in between. The CDR3 consists of 11 residues.

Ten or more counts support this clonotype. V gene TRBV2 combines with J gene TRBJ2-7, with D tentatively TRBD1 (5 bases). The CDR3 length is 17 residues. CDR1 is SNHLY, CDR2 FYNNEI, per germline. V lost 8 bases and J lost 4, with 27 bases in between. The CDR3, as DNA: TGTGCCAGCCTATTTTCCCTCGACAGTTACGCGATTTACGAGCAGTACTTC. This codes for CASLFSLDSYAIYEQYF.

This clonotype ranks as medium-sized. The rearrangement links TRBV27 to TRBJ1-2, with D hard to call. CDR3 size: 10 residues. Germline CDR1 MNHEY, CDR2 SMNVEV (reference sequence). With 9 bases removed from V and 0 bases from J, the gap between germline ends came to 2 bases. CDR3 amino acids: CARPNYGYTF. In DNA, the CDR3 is TGTGCCAGGCCTAACTATGGCTACACCTTC.

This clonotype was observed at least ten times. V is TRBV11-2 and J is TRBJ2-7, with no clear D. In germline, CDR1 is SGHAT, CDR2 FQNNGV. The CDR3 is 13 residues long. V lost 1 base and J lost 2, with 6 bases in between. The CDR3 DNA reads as TGTGCCAGCAGCTTAGCTACAGCCTACGAGCAGTACTTC. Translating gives CASSLATAYEQYF.

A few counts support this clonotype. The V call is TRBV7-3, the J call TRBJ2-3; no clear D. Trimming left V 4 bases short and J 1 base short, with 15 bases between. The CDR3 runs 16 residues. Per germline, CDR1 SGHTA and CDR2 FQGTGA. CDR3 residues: CASSSERGSGTDTQYF. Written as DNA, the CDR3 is TGTGCCAGCAGCTCCGAACGAGGATCGGGCACAGATACGCAGTATTTT.